This TCR beta chain was found in a study of T cell responses to AZD1222 COVID-19 vaccine. Profiling relied on immunoSEQ multiplex PCR, and the TCRdb table lists in-frame clones only, not all of them. The profile shows 150,000 or so clones, approximately 90% of them singletons. As regards this clone: As yet, its antigen is unknown.

The study, taken as a whole, reports: Among vaccine-associated CD4 TCRs, coverage spanned spike, with dominance at 160-218 and 743-854. Donors, mostly white British, included more females; clonal diversity was possibly underestimated.

The sample in question was peripheral blood, obtained 28 days after the second AZD1222 dose. The receptor was derived from an adult who received the AZD1222 COVID-19 vaccine.

The CDR3 sequence is CSASTNLLGEKLFF. The DNA for the CDR3 is TGCAGTGCTAGTACCAACCTACTTGGAGAAAAACTGTTTTTT. V is TRBV20-1 and J is TRBJ1-4; D gene uncertain. CDR3 size: 14 residues. Trimming left V 3 bases short and J 8 bases short, with 16 bases between. CDR1 and CDR2 from the germline V gene are DFQATT and SNEGSKA (reference sequence).